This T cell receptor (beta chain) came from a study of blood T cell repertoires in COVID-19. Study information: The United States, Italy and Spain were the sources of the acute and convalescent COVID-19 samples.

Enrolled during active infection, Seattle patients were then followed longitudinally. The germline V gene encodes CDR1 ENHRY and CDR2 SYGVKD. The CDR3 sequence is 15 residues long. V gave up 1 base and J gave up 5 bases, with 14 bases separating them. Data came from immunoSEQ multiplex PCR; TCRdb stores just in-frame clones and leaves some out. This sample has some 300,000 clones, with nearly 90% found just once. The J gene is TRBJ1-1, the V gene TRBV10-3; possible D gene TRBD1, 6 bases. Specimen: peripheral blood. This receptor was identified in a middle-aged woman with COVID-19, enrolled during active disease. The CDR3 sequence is CAISELGGTRTEAFF. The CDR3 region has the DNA TGTGCCATCAGTGAGTTAGGGGGTACGAGGACTGAAGCTTTCTTT.